Below, 15 T cell receptor beta chains from the same sample are listed, as sequenced in a study of Ad26.COV2.S vaccination and SARS-CoV-2 variants. TCRdb's copy holds only in-frame clones and misses some; the assay was immunoSEQ multiplex PCR. The sample contains 200,000 to 300,000 clones, approximately 90% of which appear only once. Regarding treatment: 15 to 20 received Ad26.COV2.S at low or high dose, single or two shots; about 5 received placebo; per-sample allocation not given. The samples date from day 63 after the first vaccine or placebo injection. The sequencing used peripheral blood, collected in a trial of Ad26.COV2.S vaccine versus placebo. The receptors shown here come from a person between 18 and 59 years old who received the Ad26.COV2.S COVID-19 vaccine or a placebo.

V is TRBV29-1 and J is TRBJ2-1; TRBD2 might be the D (5 bases). The length of the CDR3 is 15 residues. The V end lost 4 bases, the J end lost 0 bases, and 13 bases lay between the germline ends. Germline V gene data show CDR1 as SQVTM and CDR2 as ANQGSEA. The CDR3 spells CSVARGPSSYNEQFF. For the CDR3, the DNA is TGCAGCGTTGCAAGAGGGCCTAGCTCCTACAATGAGCAGTTCTTC.

This clone occurred once. The rearrangement uses TRBV7-9 and TRBJ2-1; D is uncertain. V was clipped by 1 base and J by 6 bases, with 7 bases between them. The CDR3 is made up of 13 amino acids. Germline CDR1 SEHNR, CDR2 FQNEAQ (reference sequence). CDR3 sequence (DNA): TGTGCCAGCAGCTTAGTACAGCGCAATGAGCAGTTCTTC. Protein sequence: CASSLVQRNEQFF.

This chain uses TRBV30 with TRBJ1-2, with 9 bases identical to TRBD1. Trimming cost V 0 bases and J 7 bases; bases outside gene matches: 6. CDR3 length: 14 amino acids. Looked up from germline, CDR1 is GTSNPN and CDR2 is SVGIG (reference sequence). The CDR3 region has the DNA TGTGCCTGGAGTGTAGGACAGGGGCCCTTTGGCTACACCTTC. Its protein product is CAWSVGQGPFGYTF.

A single count supports this clone. V and J are TRBV6-5 and TRBJ1-2, with D perhaps matching TRBD1 (5 bases). From germline, CDR1 is MNHEY and CDR2 SVGAGI. Trimming removed 2 bases from V and 8 bases from J, with 9 bases in between. CDR3 length: 12 amino acids. The CDR3 spells CASSYRGEGYTF. CDR3 DNA sequence: TGTGCCAGCAGTTACAGGGGTGAGGGCTACACCTTC.

The chain is built from TRBV5-1 and TRBJ2-2, with 8 nucleotides matching TRBD2. J lost 5 bases, V lost 0 bases, and 3 bases had no gene match. The germline V gene has CDR1 SGHRS and CDR2 YFSETQ. This CDR3 is 15 amino acids long. The DNA for the CDR3 is TGCGCCAGCAGCTTGGCGAGCGGGGGAACCGGGGAGCTGTTTTTT. Translated, it gives CASSLASGGTGELFF.

This rearrangement joins TRBV3-1 (or the pseudogene TRBV3-2) to TRBJ2-6; D remains unclear. CDR1 is LGHDT and CDR2 is YNNKEL in the germline V gene (reference sequence). Trimming left V 7 bases short and J 3 bases short, with 10 bases between. The CDR3 contains 14 residues. The CDR3 DNA sequence: TGTGCCAGCACCCCTCCTGGTGGGGCCAACGTCCTGACTTTC. Its protein is CASTPPGGANVLTF.

In its sample, this clone was seen once. The CDR3 sequence: CASSSYTEAFF. The CDR3 DNA is TGTGCCAGTAGTAGTTACACTGAAGCTTTCTTT. The chain joins TRBV19 to TRBJ1-1; D is ambiguous. CDR3 size: 11 residues. Germline CDR1 reads LNHDA; CDR2 reads SQIVND (reference sequence). V lost 4 bases and J lost 3, with 3 bases in between.

DNA of the CDR3: TGTGCCAGCACACTGACAGGGACCACTGAAGCTTTCTTT. Amino acids: CASTLTGTTEAFF. The chain is built from TRBV18 and TRBJ1-1; 7 bases map to TRBD1. With V trimmed by 8 bases and J by 4 bases, 7 bases remained unmatched. Germline-derived CDR1 and CDR2 are KGHSH and LQKENI. CDR3 size: 13 residues. The full variable domain, with the rest looked up from reference TRBV18 and TRBJ1-1, is NAGVMQNPRHLVRRRGQEARLRCSPMKGHSHVYWYRQLPEEGLKFMVYLQKENIIDESGMPKERFSAEFPKEGPSILRIQQVVRGDSAAYFCASTLTGTTEAFFGQGTRLTVV.

This sequence joins TRBV3-1 (or the pseudogene TRBV3-2) and TRBJ2-7; D might be TRBD1 (6 bases). V lost 4 bases and J 2 bases, leaving 9 bases between the germline ends. Germline V CDR1 and CDR2: LGHDT, YNNKEL (reference sequence). This CDR3 spans 13 amino acids. The CDR3 sequence: CASSPGDPYEQYV. The DNA for the CDR3 is TGTGCCAGCAGCCCAGGGGATCCCTACGAGCAGTACGTC.

The rearrangement joins TRBV5-4 to TRBJ2-3, with TRBD2 matching over 12 bases. V lost 0 bases, J lost 4 bases, and 3 bases stayed unmatched. The CDR3 runs to 16 residues. Germline CDR1 reads SGHNT; CDR2 reads YYREEE (reference sequence). The CDR3 nucleotides are TGTGCCAGCAGCTTGGGACTAGCGGGAGAGGCAGATACGCAGTATTTT. Its protein product is CASSLGLAGEADTQYF. Full variable domain (outside the CDR3, taken from reference TRBV5-4 and TRBJ2-3): ETGVTQSPTHLIKTRGQQVTLRCSSQSGHNTVSWYQQALGQGPQFIFQYYREEENGRGNFPPRFSGLQFPNYSSELNVNALELDDSALYLCASSLGLAGEADTQYFGPGTRLTVL.

This chain links TRBV12-5 with TRBJ2-7; 7 bases fit TRBD1. Per the germline V gene, CDR1 is LGHNT and CDR2 is FRNRAP. This CDR3 has 17 amino acids. After removal of 0 bases from V and 3 bases from J, the junction contained 11 bases not matched to a gene. The chain's CDR3 is CASGLVTKQGEYYEQYF. DNA for the CDR3: TGTGCTAGTGGTTTGGTAACAAAGCAGGGGGAGTACTACGAGCAGTACTTC.

This sequence joins TRBV19 and TRBJ1-2; TRBD1 aligns across 7 bases. This CDR3 contains 17 residues. V lost 5 bases, J lost 2 bases, and 14 bases stayed unmatched. In germline, CDR1 is LNHDA, CDR2 SQIVND (reference sequence). The CDR3 DNA reads as TGTGCCAGTAGTCCCCGTGGGACAGAGTTAGGGAACTATGGCTACACCTTC. Its translation: CASSPRGTELGNYGYTF.

The gene calls are TRBV6-2 or TRBV6-3 and TRBJ1-5; weak D call: TRBD1 (5 bases). The V and J ends lost 6 bases and 0 bases respectively, with 18 bases between them. CDR1 and CDR2 (germline): MNHEY, SVGEGT. The CDR3 runs 17 residues. CDR3 sequence reads: CASSSQGDWNSNQPQHF. As DNA, the CDR3 is TGTGCCAGCAGCTCCCAGGGAGATTGGAATAGCAATCAGCCCCAGCATTTT.

The gene calls are TRBV6-5 and TRBJ2-3, with 7 bases aligning to TRBD1. The CDR3 consists of 15 residues. Trimming took 6 bases from V and 2 from J; bases not matched to a gene: 8. CDR1 and CDR2 (germline): MNHEY, SVGAGI. CDR3 amino acids: CASSRDRANTDTQYF. CDR3 DNA sequence: TGTGCCAGCAGCCGCGACAGGGCAAACACAGATACGCAGTATTTT.

This chain's CDR3 is CATSGAFNTGELFF. CDR3 sequence (DNA): TGTGCCACCAGTGGGGCATTTAACACCGGGGAGCTGTTTTTT. The chain uses TRBV24-1 and TRBJ2-2; no firm D call. Germline loops: CDR1 KGHDR, CDR2 SFDVKD. CDR3 length: 14 residues. V lost 5 bases, J lost 2 bases, and 8 bases lay in between.